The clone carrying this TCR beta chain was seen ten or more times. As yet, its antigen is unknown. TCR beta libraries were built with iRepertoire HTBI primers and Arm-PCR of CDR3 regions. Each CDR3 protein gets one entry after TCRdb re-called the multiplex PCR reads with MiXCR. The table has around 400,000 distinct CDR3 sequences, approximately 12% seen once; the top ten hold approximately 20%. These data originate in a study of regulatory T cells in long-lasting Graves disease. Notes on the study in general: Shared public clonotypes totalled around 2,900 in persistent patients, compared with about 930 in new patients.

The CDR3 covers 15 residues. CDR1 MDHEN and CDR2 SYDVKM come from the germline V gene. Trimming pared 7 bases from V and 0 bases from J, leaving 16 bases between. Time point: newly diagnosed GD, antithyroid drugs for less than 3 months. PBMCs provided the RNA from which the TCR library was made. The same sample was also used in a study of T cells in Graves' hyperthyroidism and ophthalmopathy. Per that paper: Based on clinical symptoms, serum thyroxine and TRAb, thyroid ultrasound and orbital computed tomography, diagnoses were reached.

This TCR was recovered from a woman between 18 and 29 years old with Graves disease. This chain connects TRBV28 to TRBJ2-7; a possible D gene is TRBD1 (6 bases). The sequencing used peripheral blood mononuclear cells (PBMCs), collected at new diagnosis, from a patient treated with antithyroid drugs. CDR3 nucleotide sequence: TGTGCCAGCACCGTAACAGGGACCAGCTCCTACGAGCAGTACTTC. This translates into CASTVTGTSSYEQYF.